This TCR beta chain was identified in a study of beta chain features in type 1 diabetes. Expressed TCRB transcripts got sequenced, as all isolated RNA was reverse transcribed. The protocol was immunoSEQ multiplex PCR, while the TCRdb copy is restricted to in-frame clones and leaves out a portion. Found here are approximately 260,000 clones, about 23% of them singletons; the top ten hold 0.012%. V was pared by 2 bases and J by 8 bases, with 9 bases between. This CDR3 has 12 amino acids. Per germline, CDR1 KGHSH and CDR2 LQKENI. General study points: Significant though moderate, a shortening of TCRB CDR3s appeared in all four CD4+ subsets of Type 1 diabetes patients. For patients and controls alike, PCR might favor shorter templates to the same degree.

As to this clone: The antigen remains unidentified.

The material sequenced was naive CD4+ T cells from blood. This TCR was recovered from a woman in her 30s with type 1 diabetes. This chain uses TRBV18 with TRBJ1-2; perhaps TRBD1 as D (5 bases). The CDR3 sequence: CASSPSGEGYTF. Here the CDR3 DNA reads TGTGCCAGCTCACCATCGGGGGAGGGCTACACCTTC.